These 14 T cell receptor beta chains share one sample of origin, sequenced in a study of a mutant IDH1 vaccine in newly diagnosed glioma (dated by TCRdb to about 2021). Which antigens these TCRs recognize remains unknown. The time point label, read with the paper, signifies: week 5, during vaccination. Each vaccine dose, consisting of 300 ug of a 20-mer mutant IDH1 peptide in Montanide, was administered subcutaneously with topical imiquimod. Library preparation used the immunoSEQ multiplex PCR assay. Entries here come from immuneACCESS through TCRdb and include only in-frame sequences with V and J called. Some clones fail to appear in such tables; in the studies checked, an unresolved V gene covers under half of the shortfall, and the cause of the remainder is unknown. Within this sample are over 30,000 clones, with roughly four fifths of them counted one time only. Approximately 24% of the sample rests with the top ten.

The sample consisted of PBMCs, taken from a glioma patient whose treatment included an IDH1 peptide vaccine. These receptors all come from a man between 25 and 39 years old with glioma.

This clone was seen once. The chain combines TRBV11-2 with TRBJ2-5; 14 bases align to TRBD2. J was trimmed by 5 bases and V by 4 bases; bases with no gene match: 12. The CDR3 sequence is 18 residues long. Germline V gene lookup returns CDR1 SGHAT and CDR2 FQNNGV. Here the CDR3 DNA reads TGTGCCAGCAGCTCCAACCCGCCGGGACTAGCGGGAGCTGAGACCCAGTACTTC. This translates into CASSSNPPGLAGAETQYF. Using reference TRBV11-2 and TRBJ2-5 for the parts outside the CDR3, the full variable domain is EAGVAQSPRYKIIEKRQSVAFWCNPISGHATLYWYQQILGQGPKLLIQFQNNGVVDDSQLPKDRFSAERLKGVDSTLKIQPAKLEDSAVYLCASSSNPPGLAGAETQYFGPGTRLLVL.

The chain carries TRBV2 and TRBJ1-6; 11 bases fit TRBD1. V trimming: 7 bases; J trimming: 9 bases; junction bases outside the gene matches: 8. This CDR3 spans 15 amino acids. Germline V CDR1 and CDR2: SNHLY, FYNNEI. CDR3 amino acids: CASNAGTGGGSPLHF. Written as DNA, the CDR3 is TGTGCCAGCAACGCCGGGACAGGGGGGGGTTCACCCCTCCACTTT.

V usage is TRBV19 and J usage is TRBJ2-7; 9 bases map to TRBD1. With V trimmed by 5 bases and J by 2 bases, 4 bases remained unmatched. The CDR3 contains 14 residues. The germline V gene encodes CDR1 LNHDA and CDR2 SQIVND (reference sequence). The CDR3 sequence is CASSWDRDTYEQYF. The DNA for the CDR3 is TGTGCCAGTAGTTGGGACAGGGATACCTACGAGCAGTACTTC.

The V and J genes are TRBV18 and TRBJ1-1; no reliable D call. From germline, CDR1 is KGHSH and CDR2 LQKENI. CDR3 length equals 16 residues. V was cut by 4 bases and J by 0 bases, with 15 bases left in between. In DNA form, the CDR3 reads TGTGCCAGCTCACTTACGACGGCGAGACTGAACACTGAAGCTTTCTTT. Protein sequence: CASSLTTARLNTEAFF. Full variable domain (outside the CDR3, taken from reference TRBV18 and TRBJ1-1): NAGVMQNPRHLVRRRGQEARLRCSPMKGHSHVYWYRQLPEEGLKFMVYLQKENIIDESGMPKERFSAEFPKEGPSILRIQQVVRGDSAAYFCASSLTTARLNTEAFFGQGTRLTVV.

The chain uses TRBV20-1 and TRBJ1-2; no reliable D call. CDR1 and CDR2 from the germline V gene are DFQATT and SNEGSKA (reference sequence). The CDR3 contains 11 residues. Deletions cut 6 bases from V and 8 bases from J, with 13 bases between. The CDR3 region has the DNA TGCAGTGCATCGCCCGGCCGAGGCTACACCTTC. It is translated as CSASPGRGYTF.

The CDR3: CASSDIDRGNTIYF. The CDR3 DNA reads TGTGCCAGCAGTGATATCGATAGGGGAAACACCATATATTTT. The rearrangement uses TRBV25-1 and TRBJ1-3; D gene unclear. Trimming cost V 3 bases and J 4 bases, with 10 bases left between them. The CDR3 has 14 amino acids. Germline CDR1 reads MGHDK; CDR2 reads SYGVNS.

The chain uses TRBV5-4 and TRBJ2-4; TRBD1 matches 8 bases. CDR1 is SGHNT and CDR2 is YYREEE in the germline V gene (reference sequence). V gave up 1 base and J gave up 6 bases; unmatched junction bases: 12. The CDR3 sequence is 17 residues long. The CDR3 is CASSLSNRGIVGNIQYF. For the CDR3, the DNA is TGTGCCAGCAGCTTGTCAAACAGGGGGATTGTGGGAAACATTCAGTACTTC.

This clone was seen only once. The chain carries TRBV25-1 and TRBJ1-4, with a weak D call TRBD1 (5 bases). Between the trimmed V and J ends, which lost 1 base and 5 bases, there was a span of 8 bases. This CDR3 has 14 amino acids. Germline loops: CDR1 MGHDK, CDR2 SYGVNS. The CDR3 sequence: CASSEFTGNEKLFF. CDR3 nucleotide sequence: TGTGCCAGCAGTGAATTTACAGGAAATGAAAAACTGTTTTTT.

The V call is TRBV30, the J call TRBJ2-1; D gene ambiguous. The germline gives CDR1 GTSNPN, CDR2 SVGIG (reference sequence). There are 15 residues in the CDR3. V lost 5 bases to trimming and J lost 5 bases, with 19 bases between them. The CDR3 region is CAWENKRGRDNEQFF. The CDR3 nucleotides are TGTGCCTGGGAAAACAAACGCGGACGGGACAATGAGCAGTTCTTC.

The V gene is TRBV5-6, the J gene TRBJ2-6, with no clear D. Germline values: CDR1 SGHDT, CDR2 YYEEEE. V shed 0 bases and J shed 0 bases, with 1 base lying between them. CDR3 length: 14 residues. The CDR3 DNA sequence: TGTGCCAGCAGCTTGGTCTCTGGGGCCAACGTCCTGACTTTC. It encodes CASSLVSGANVLTF.

The chain combines TRBV28 with TRBJ1-5; a possible D gene is TRBD1 (6 bases). Germline-derived CDR1 and CDR2 are MDHEN and SYDVKM. The CDR3 is made up of 14 amino acids. The V gene lost 5 bases and the J gene lost 0 bases, with 8 bases spanning the gap. CDR3 nucleotides: TGTGCCAGCAGTACAGGGCTTAGCAATCAGCCCCAGCATTTT. The encoded protein is CASSTGLSNQPQHF.

The chain has TRBV18 and TRBJ1-2, with 9 bases identical to TRBD1. The CDR3 is 16 residues long. V trimming: 3 bases; J trimming: 2 bases; junction bases outside the gene matches: 7. Per germline, CDR1 KGHSH and CDR2 LQKENI. Written as DNA, the CDR3 is TGTGCCAGCTCACCTACCACGGACAGGGGCAACTATGGCTACACCTTC. Translated: CASSPTTDRGNYGYTF.

This rearrangement joins TRBV7-2 to TRBJ2-1, with TRBD2 identical over 10 bases. V lost 2 bases, J lost 6 bases, and 10 bases stayed unmatched. The germline V gene has CDR1 SGHTA and CDR2 FQGNSA. The CDR3 totals 17 residues. The CDR3 protein is CASSLRTSGLNSNEQFF. CDR3 sequence (DNA): TGTGCCAGCAGCTTAAGGACTAGCGGCCTCAATAGCAATGAGCAGTTCTTC.

This chain links TRBV6-5 with TRBJ2-7; 8 nucleotides agree with TRBD1. J lost 7 bases, V lost 6 bases, and 14 bases had no gene match. The CDR3 totals 15 residues. Germline V CDR1 and CDR2: MNHEY, SVGAGI. CDR3 DNA: TGTGCCAGCAGACGCGCGGGACAGGAGCCTTGGGAGCAGTACTTC. Amino acids: CASRRAGQEPWEQYF.